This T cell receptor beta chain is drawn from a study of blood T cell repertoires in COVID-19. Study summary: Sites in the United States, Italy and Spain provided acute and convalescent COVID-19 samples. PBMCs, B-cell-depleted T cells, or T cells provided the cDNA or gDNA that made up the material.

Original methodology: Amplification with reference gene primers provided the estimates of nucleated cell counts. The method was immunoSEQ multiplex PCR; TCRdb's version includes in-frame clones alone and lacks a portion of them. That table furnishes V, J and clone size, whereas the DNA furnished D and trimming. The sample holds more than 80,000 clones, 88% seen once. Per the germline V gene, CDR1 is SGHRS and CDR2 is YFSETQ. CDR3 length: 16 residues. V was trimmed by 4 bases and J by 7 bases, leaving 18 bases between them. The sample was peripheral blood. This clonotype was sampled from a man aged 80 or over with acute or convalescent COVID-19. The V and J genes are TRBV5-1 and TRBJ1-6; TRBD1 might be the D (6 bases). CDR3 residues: CASSTAPTGSNSPLHF. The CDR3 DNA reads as TGCGCCAGCAGCACAGCCCCTACAGGGTCCAATTCACCCCTCCACTTT.